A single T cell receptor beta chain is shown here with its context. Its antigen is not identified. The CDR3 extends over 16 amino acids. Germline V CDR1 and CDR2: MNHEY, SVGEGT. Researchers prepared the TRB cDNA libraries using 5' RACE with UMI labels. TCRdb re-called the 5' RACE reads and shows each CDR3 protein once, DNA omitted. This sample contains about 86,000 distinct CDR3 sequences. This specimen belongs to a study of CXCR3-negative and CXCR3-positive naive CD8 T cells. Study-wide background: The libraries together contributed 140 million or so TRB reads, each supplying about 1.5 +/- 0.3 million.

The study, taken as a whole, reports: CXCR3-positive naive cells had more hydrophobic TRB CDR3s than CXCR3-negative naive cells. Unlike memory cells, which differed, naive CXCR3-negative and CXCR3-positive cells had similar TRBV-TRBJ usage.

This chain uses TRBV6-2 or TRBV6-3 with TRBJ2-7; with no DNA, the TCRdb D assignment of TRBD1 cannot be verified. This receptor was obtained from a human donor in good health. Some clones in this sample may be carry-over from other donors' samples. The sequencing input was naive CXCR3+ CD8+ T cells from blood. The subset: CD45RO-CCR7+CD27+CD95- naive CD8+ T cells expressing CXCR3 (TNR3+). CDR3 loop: CASSQDRGGVFYEQYF.